This T cell receptor (beta chain) came from a study of cytomegalovirus exposure and HLA in healthy donors. The study's findings and limits: The authors listed over 150 TCR beta chains as cytomegalovirus-associated.

The PCR employed 60 Vbeta primers together with 13 Jbeta primers. Sequencing used immunoSEQ multiplex PCR; TCRdb keeps in-frame clones, though not all of them. Here the sample spans about 140,000 clones, 82% being singletons. This CDR3 spans 15 amino acids. Concerning this clone itself: Its antigen is not identified.

The sequence was obtained from a woman between 35 and 50 years old in good health and CMV-seronegative. V usage is TRBV21-1 and J usage is TRBJ1-2. TRBV21-1 has pseudogene status. Sequencing was done on a sample of PBMCs. Here the CDR3 reads CASSMGRRGGYGYTF. The CDR3 DNA follows: TGTGCCAGCAGCATGGGGCGCCGGGGGGGTTATGGCTACACCTTC.